This T cell receptor beta chain emerged from a study of response to subunit inactivated influenza vaccine. TCRdb passed the RT-PCR reads through MiXCR, listing each CDR3 protein once. The sample has about 620,000 distinct CDR3 sequences, approximately 10% seen once. The CDR3 is 14 residues long. The germline CDR1 and CDR2 sequences are LGHDT and YNNKEL (reference sequence). The V and J ends lost 5 bases and 6 bases respectively, with 11 bases between them. Separately, the same data were catalogued under a study of T cells expressing NK-cell markers. That work states: The TCR beta cDNA came from 5'RACE template switching with UMIs. For several donors, these clonotypes were likewise the leading ones in the CD3+CD56-NKG2C+ fraction.

The chain links TRBV3-1 to TRBJ1-6, with D uncertain. Sequencing was performed on PBMCs from blood, taken on the day of vaccination. This receptor was identified in a man between 50 and 59 years old who received an inactivated influenza vaccine. CDR3 in DNA: TGTGCCAGCAGCTACGGACTGATTAATTCACCCCTCCACTTT. This sequence encodes CASSYGLINSPLHF.